The TCR beta chain described here comes from a study of blood T cell repertoires in COVID-19. CDR1 is MDHEN, CDR2 SYDVKM, per germline. Trimming took off 5 bases at V and 8 bases at J, with 16 bases between the two ends. This CDR3 has 14 residues. The protocol was immunoSEQ multiplex PCR, while the TCRdb copy is restricted to in-frame clones and leaves out a portion. The sample contains a few hundred thousand clones, 65% to 90% of which appear only once. The gene calls are TRBV28 and TRBJ2-1, with D possibly being TRBD1 (6 bases). The specimen was peripheral blood. The origin of this receptor is a woman in her forties who had recovered from COVID-19. In nucleotides, the CDR3 is TGTGCCAGCAGTCGTGGGGGCGCAGGCCATGAGCAGTTCTTC. It is translated as CASSRGGAGHEQFF.